This note documents a single T cell receptor beta chain sequence. The CDR3 runs 15 residues. Germline assignment: CDR1 SGHNT and CDR2 YYREEE (reference sequence). These data originate in a study of monozygotic twins with inflammatory bowel disease. TCRdb reanalyzed the 5' RACE reads and collapses them to one entry per CDR3 protein, without DNA. The sample yields 150,000 or so distinct CDR3 sequences, of which the top ten take up 6% to 9.5%. Sequencing was done on a sample of blood. The receptor comes from a human donor with ulcerative colitis or Crohn's disease, or a healthy co-twin of an affected twin (not recorded which). The chain joins TRBV5-4 to TRBJ1-1; TCRdb reports TRBD1, a call that lacks DNA to check it against. The CDR3 region is CASSPPGILATEAFF.